This TCR beta chain was found in a study of metastatic and nonmetastatic thyroid tumors. This CDR3 comprises 17 residues. Germline-derived CDR1 and CDR2 are LGHNA and YNFKEQ. J lost 9 bases, V lost 5 bases, and 11 bases had no gene match. Through MiXCR, TCRdb re-clonotyped the PCR reads. The table records about 93,000 clones, roughly 13% of them present only once. This clone was seen many times. Until they underwent thyroid surgery, no patient had received any treatment. This clonotype was obtained from a female donor with papillary thyroid cancer or a benign thyroid nodule (not recorded which). Some clones in this sample may be carry-over from other donors' samples. Sequenced material: blood. The chain links TRBV4-2 to TRBJ2-1; 15 positions agree with TRBD2. DNA of the CDR3: TGTGCCAGCAGCGCCGGACTAGCGGGAGGGCCGGGGGGTGAGCAGTTCTTC. Residues: CASSAGLAGGPGGEQFF.